Below, 28 T cell receptor beta chains from the same sample are listed, as sequenced in a study of cytomegalovirus exposure and HLA in healthy donors. Primers for the PCR totalled 60 Vbeta and 13 Jbeta. Repertoires were generated with immunoSEQ multiplex PCR, while TCRdb's copy carries only in-frame clones and drops some. The repertoire consists of over 100,000 clones, with approximately 70% occurring once and the leading ten covering around 10%. Input material: PBMCs. The receptors stem from a man aged 25-40 years in good health and CMV-seropositive.

The chain combines TRBV5-8 with TRBJ1-1; D uncertain. Looked up from germline, CDR1 is SGHTS and CDR2 is YDEGEE. V lost 1 base and J lost 1, with 14 bases in between. This CDR3 is 16 amino acids long. The CDR3 DNA reads TGTGCCAGCAGCTTGACCGGTCGGCGGTCGAACACTGAAGCTTTCTTT. This codes for CASSLTGRRSNTEAFF. The entire variable domain, with the rest obtained from reference TRBV5-8 and TRBJ1-1, is as follows: EAGVTQSPTHLIKTRGQQATLRCSPISGHTSVYWYQQALGLGLQFLLWYDEGEERNRGNFPPRFSGRQFPNYSSELNVNALELEDSALYLCASSLTGRRSNTEAFFGQGTRLTVV.

This chain uses TRBV27 with TRBJ2-5; D is perhaps TRBD1 (6 bases). This CDR3 has 14 amino acids. The V and J ends lost 3 bases and 4 bases respectively, with 12 bases between them. The germline V gene encodes CDR1 MNHEY and CDR2 SMNVEV (reference sequence). CDR3 region: CASSFGLGGETQYF. In nucleotides, the CDR3 is TGTGCCAGCAGTTTTGGGTTAGGGGGAGAGACCCAGTACTTC.

The chain carries TRBV27 and TRBJ2-4; TRBD2 agrees at 9 bases. Germline V lookup: CDR1 MNHEY, CDR2 SMNVEV (reference sequence). The CDR3 has 18 residues. V was pared by 3 bases and J by 0 bases, with 9 bases of the junction left unmatched. The CDR3 DNA follows: TGTGCCAGCAGTTTGTCGAGCGGGGGGTCTGTAGCCAAAAACATTCAGTACTTC. Amino acid sequence: CASSLSSGGSVAKNIQYF.

This sequence joins TRBV7-9 and TRBJ2-1, with TRBD2 identical over 8 bases. CDR1 SEHNR and CDR2 FQNEAQ come from the germline V gene (reference sequence). The CDR3 runs to 15 residues. The ends lost 4 bases at V and 9 bases at J; junction bases unmatched: 11. The DNA of the CDR3 is TGTGCCAGCAGCTCGCCCCGGACTAGCATATTTGAGCAGTTCTTC. Translated, it gives CASSSPRTSIFEQFF.

The rearrangement joins TRBV27 to TRBJ2-2; D might be TRBD2 (6 bases). Germline assignment: CDR1 MNHEY and CDR2 SMNVEV (reference sequence). CDR3 length: 15 residues. Trimming pared 6 bases from V and 7 bases from J, leaving 18 bases between. In DNA, the CDR3 is TGTGCCAGCAGCCCACTTAAGGGACTGGGCGGGGAGCTGTTTTTT. Translating it yields CASSPLKGLGGELFF.

This chain connects TRBV10-3 to TRBJ2-1, with 7 bases that match TRBD2. CDR1 is ENHRY and CDR2 is SYGVKD in the germline V gene. The junction had 11 bases not matched to a gene; V was cut back by 11 bases and J by 4 bases. The CDR3 has 14 residues. CDR3 nucleotide sequence: TGTGCCTTCGGCGCGGGAGAGGGTTACAATGAGCAGTTCTTC. Translating gives CAFGAGEGYNEQFF.

The CDR3 loop is CASSLSRAQGNSPLHF. The CDR3 DNA is TGTGCCAGCAGCCTCTCTCGGGCCCAGGGGAATTCACCCCTCCACTTT. The J gene is TRBJ1-6, the V gene TRBV7-8; a weak D match, TRBD1 (6 bases). The V gene lost 5 bases and the J gene lost 7 bases, with 18 bases spanning the gap. Per the germline V gene, CDR1 is SGHVS and CDR2 is FQNEAQ. The CDR3 has 16 residues.

The chain joins TRBV27 to TRBJ1-1, with a tentative D call TRBD1 (6 bases). The V and J ends lost 5 bases and 2 bases respectively, with 12 bases between them. The CDR3 is 14 residues long. Germline CDR1 reads MNHEY; CDR2 reads SMNVEV (reference sequence). The CDR3 region is CASSLRQVNTEAFF. CDR3 DNA: TGTGCCAGCAGTCTTCGACAGGTCAACACTGAAGCTTTCTTT.

This clone was recorded a few times. This chain joins TRBV29-1 and TRBJ1-2; D remains ambiguous. The ends were cut back, 4 bases at V and 0 bases at J, with 6 bases in the middle. Germline V gives CDR1 SQVTM, CDR2 ANQGSEA. This CDR3 has 12 amino acids. The CDR3 protein is CSVGGANYGYTF. The CDR3 DNA sequence: TGCAGCGTTGGGGGAGCTAACTATGGCTACACCTTC.

This clone came up once. The chain combines TRBV28 with TRBJ2-1; D perhaps matches TRBD2 (5 bases). Germline V lookup: CDR1 MDHEN, CDR2 SYDVKM. The V gene lost 7 bases and the J gene lost 0 bases, with 13 bases spanning the gap. The CDR3 contains 15 residues. CDR3 nucleotides: TGTGCCAGCACAACCAGCGGAGACTCCTACAATGAGCAGTTCTTC. Amino acid sequence: CASTTSGDSYNEQFF.

The chain is built from TRBV29-1 and TRBJ2-1; possible D gene TRBD1, 6 bases. Trimming removed 1 base at V and 5 bases at J, with 12 bases between. This CDR3 comprises 14 residues. In germline, CDR1 is SQVTM, CDR2 ANQGSEA. The CDR3 nucleotides are TGCAGCGTTGAAGGCCAGGGGACGGACAATGAGCAGTTCTTC. Its protein product is CSVEGQGTDNEQFF.

J is TRBJ1-3 and V is TRBV11-2; a possible D gene is TRBD1 (6 bases). CDR1 and CDR2 from the germline V gene are SGHAT and FQNNGV. With 2 bases removed from V and 0 bases from J, the gap between germline ends came to 8 bases. CDR3 length: 15 residues. The CDR3, as DNA: TGTGCCAGCAGCTTAACAGGGATCTCTGGAAACACCATATATTTT. Its translation is CASSLTGISGNTIYF.

The chain has TRBV4-1 and TRBJ2-1; D remains unclear. The CDR3 totals 12 residues. V was cut by 0 bases and J by 10 bases, with 7 bases left in between. The V gene's germline CDR1 is MGHRA and CDR2 YSYEKL. The chain's CDR3 is CASSQERGEQFF. DNA of the CDR3: TGCGCCAGCAGCCAAGAGCGCGGCGAGCAGTTCTTC.

This clone was picked up a small number of times. The V and J genes are TRBV16 and TRBJ2-3; 10 positions agree with TRBD2. The germline gives CDR1 KGHSY, CDR2 FQNENV. V gave up 0 bases and J gave up 0 bases; unmatched junction bases: 9. CDR3 size: 19 residues. Here the CDR3 DNA reads TGTGCCAGCAGCCAATCTAAACTAGCGGGGCCGACTAGCACAGATACGCAGTATTTT. Its protein is CASSQSKLAGPTSTDTQYF.

The gene calls are TRBV27 and TRBJ2-1; TRBD2 aligns across 8 bases. The CDR3 totals 17 residues. The ends lost 3 bases at V and 1 base at J; junction bases unmatched: 8. Per germline, CDR1 MNHEY and CDR2 SMNVEV (reference sequence). The CDR3 sequence: CASSFLKREPSYNEQFF. CDR3 sequence (DNA): TGTGCCAGCAGTTTCCTCAAGCGGGAGCCATCCTACAATGAGCAGTTCTTC.

V gene TRBV5-1 combines with J gene TRBJ2-5; D unclear. The germline gives CDR1 SGHRS, CDR2 YFSETQ. This CDR3 region has 13 residues. V was clipped by 0 bases and J by 3 bases, with 6 bases between them. The CDR3 protein is CASSLGSEETQYF. As DNA, the CDR3 is TGCGCCAGCAGCTTGGGGTCAGAAGAGACCCAGTACTTC.

The CDR3 loop is CATSRVLDWDRGQPQHF. The CDR3, as DNA: TGTGCCACCAGCAGGGTCCTAGATTGGGACAGGGGTCAGCCCCAGCATTTT. This chain connects TRBV15 to TRBJ1-5, with 10 bases that match TRBD1. The V segment lost 3 bases and the J segment 6 bases; nucleotides outside the gene matches: 11. CDR3 length: 17 residues. Germline lookup yields CDR1 LNHNV and CDR2 YYDKDF (reference sequence).

The V call is TRBV5-1, the J call TRBJ2-7; D may be TRBD2 (6 bases). There are 16 residues in the CDR3. Germline values: CDR1 SGHRS, CDR2 YFSETQ. V lost 4 bases and J lost 7, with 24 bases in between. The CDR3 protein is CASSPSPGLLGEEQYF. Here the CDR3 DNA reads TGCGCCAGCAGCCCCTCACCGGGACTCCTTGGGGAGGAGCAGTACTTC.

The rearrangement joins TRBV2 to TRBJ1-2; a possible D gene is TRBD1 (6 bases). Trimming took off 5 bases at V and 6 bases at J, with 13 bases between the two ends. The CDR3 sequence is 13 residues long. The germline CDR1 and CDR2 sequences are SNHLY and FYNNEI. The CDR3 bases are TGTGCCAGCAGTCCGGGGGGCAGGGATGGCTACACCTTC. As protein: CASSPGGRDGYTF.

The V call is TRBV30, the J call TRBJ1-5; D might be TRBD1 (5 bases). V lost 7 bases and J 7 bases, leaving 17 bases between the germline ends. In germline, CDR1 is GTSNPN, CDR2 SVGIG (reference sequence). The CDR3 consists of 13 residues. The CDR3 protein is CASALGRGQPQHF. CDR3 DNA: TGTGCCTCTGCGCTGGGGAGGGGACAGCCCCAGCATTTT.

The gene calls are TRBV27 and TRBJ2-1, with 9 bases that match TRBD2. The junction had 11 bases not matched to a gene; V was cut back by 5 bases and J by 9 bases. The CDR3 loop spans 15 amino acids. Germline CDR1 reads MNHEY; CDR2 reads SMNVEV (reference sequence). CDR3 coding DNA: TGTGCCAGCAGTCTTCCCTCGCGGGAGGGCCTTGAGCAGTTCTTC. It encodes CASSLPSREGLEQFF.

The gene calls are TRBV5-1 and TRBJ2-5; the match to TRBD2 covers 7 bases. Germline lookup yields CDR1 SGHRS and CDR2 YFSETQ. The CDR3 contains 13 residues. V trimming: 5 bases; J trimming: 9 bases; junction bases outside the gene matches: 10. DNA for the CDR3: TGCGCCAGCAGTACTAGCGCCCTTCGGGCCCAGTACTTC. Protein sequence: CASSTSALRAQYF.

This clone has more than one count but fewer than ten. The chain links TRBV19 to TRBJ2-2; no firm D call. Trimming removed 7 bases from V and 3 bases from J, with 15 bases in between. Germline values: CDR1 LNHDA, CDR2 SQIVND (reference sequence). The CDR3 consists of 15 residues. The DNA of the CDR3 is TGTGCCAGTATCCCTCCGGGTGCAGACACCGGGGAGCTGTTTTTT. This encodes CASIPPGADTGELFF.

CDR3 sequence reads: CASSLQAGGQETQYF. CDR3 sequence (DNA): TGTGCCAGCAGCTTGCAAGCGGGAGGCCAAGAGACCCAGTACTTC. The chain couples TRBV5-4 to TRBJ2-5, with 9 bases matching TRBD2. This CDR3 region has 15 residues. V shed 1 base, J shed 1 base, and the junction held 2 bases outside the gene matches. Germline CDR1 and CDR2: SGHNT and YYREEE (reference sequence).

The chain is built from TRBV14 and TRBJ2-5; 15 bases align to TRBD2. The CDR3 is 19 residues long. Germline-derived CDR1 and CDR2 are SGHDN and FVKESK. V lost 2 bases and J lost 4; bases outside the gene matches: 11. This chain's CDR3 is CASSQPRTSGRAHVETQYF. CDR3 sequence (DNA): TGTGCCAGCAGCCAACCTAGGACTAGCGGGAGGGCCCACGTAGAGACCCAGTACTTC. Combining the CDR3 with reference TRBV14 and TRBJ2-5 gives the whole variable domain EAGVTQFPSHSVIEKGQTVTLRCDPISGHDNLYWYRRVMGKEIKFLLHFVKESKQDESGMPNNRFLAERTGGTYSTLKVQPAELEDSGVYFCASSQPRTSGRAHVETQYFGPGTRLLVL.

This rearrangement joins TRBV7-9 to TRBJ1-3, with 7 bases that match TRBD1. Germline lookup yields CDR1 SEHNR and CDR2 FQNEAQ (reference sequence). The trim removed 5 bases at V and 1 base at J, leaving 11 bases unmatched. The CDR3 runs to 17 residues. CDR3 region: CASSATRTGWSGNTIYF. The CDR3 DNA follows: TGTGCCAGCAGCGCTACCCGGACAGGATGGTCTGGAAACACCATATATTTT.

The rearrangement uses TRBV7-9 and TRBJ1-1; the D gene is possibly TRBD1 (6 bases). The V gene lost 1 base and the J gene lost 1 base, with 10 bases spanning the gap. Germline-derived CDR1 and CDR2 are SEHNR and FQNEAQ (reference sequence). The length of the CDR3 is 15 residues. CDR3 amino acids: CASSLEDSSNTEAFF. CDR3 DNA sequence: TGTGCCAGCAGCTTAGAGGACAGCTCGAACACTGAAGCTTTCTTT.

This clone was found once. The gene calls are TRBV5-6 and TRBJ2-5; the D gene is possibly TRBD1 (6 bases). Germline loops: CDR1 SGHDT, CDR2 YYEEEE. This CDR3 is 14 amino acids long. The V and J ends lost 4 bases and 4 bases respectively, with 14 bases between them. The CDR3 DNA is TGTGCCAGCAGCGCCTGGGGGCTGAGAGAGACCCAGTACTTC. Translating gives CASSAWGLRETQYF.